The clone carrying this TCR beta chain has a count of ten or more. The authors deemed Graves' hyperthyroidism stable absent ophthalmopathy progression within 18 months. Regions amplified from RNA transcripts were the TCR beta CDR3 regions. RT-PCR in the first round (using the HTBI primer set) targeted the TCR CDR3. TCRdb independently ran MiXCR on the multiplex PCR reads; one entry per CDR3 protein. The sample has a few hundred thousand distinct CDR3 sequences, around 16% seen once. The data derive from a study of T cells in Graves' hyperthyroidism and ophthalmopathy. Trimming pared 11 bases from V and 0 bases from J, leaving 16 bases between. The CDR3 is made up of 14 amino acids. CDR1 SEHNR and CDR2 FQNEAQ come from the germline V gene (reference sequence).

This sequence was found in a woman between 18 and 29 years old with Graves' hyperthyroidism. The source material was blood. The chain joins TRBV7-9 to TRBJ1-1; D unclear. The CDR3 sequence is CAQTPGDLNTEAFF. The CDR3 DNA reads TGTGCCCAGACGCCAGGCGATTTGAACACTGAAGCTTTCTTT.